This record concerns one T cell receptor (beta chain) sequence. Its antigen is undetermined. Germline CDR1 is SEHNR and CDR2 is FQNEAQ (reference sequence). V lost 8 bases to trimming and J lost 5 bases, with 27 bases between them. The CDR3 runs 17 residues. Approximately 30,000 T cell genomes (approximately 190 ng DNA) went into each sorted-subset replicate. Sequencing was performed with immunoSEQ multiplex PCR; in TCRdb, only in-frame clones are kept and a portion is missing. The sample shows roughly 720,000 clones, 80% to 95% of them seen only once. The data originate from a study of shared clonotypes between healthy human individuals. Study information: The study used three CD4 naive, three CD4 memory, two CD8 naive and one CD8 memory plate per donor.

Findings and limits, study-wide: In general, naive subsets displayed greater estimated richness than memory subsets did.

CD45RO+ cells went into CD8 memory alongside CCR7-negative CD45RA+ TemRA cells. The chain is built from TRBV7-9 and TRBJ2-5; D uncertain. The clonotype was recovered from a man aged 18 to 30 in good health. Some clones in this sample may be carry-over from other donors' samples. The material sequenced was memory CD8+ T cells from PBMCs. Subset: CD45RO+ cells pooled with CCR7-negative TemRA cells. CDR3 amino acids: CASLPYERAAIWETQYF. The CDR3 nucleotides are TGTGCCAGCCTACCATACGAACGGGCGGCAATTTGGGAGACCCAGTACTTC.